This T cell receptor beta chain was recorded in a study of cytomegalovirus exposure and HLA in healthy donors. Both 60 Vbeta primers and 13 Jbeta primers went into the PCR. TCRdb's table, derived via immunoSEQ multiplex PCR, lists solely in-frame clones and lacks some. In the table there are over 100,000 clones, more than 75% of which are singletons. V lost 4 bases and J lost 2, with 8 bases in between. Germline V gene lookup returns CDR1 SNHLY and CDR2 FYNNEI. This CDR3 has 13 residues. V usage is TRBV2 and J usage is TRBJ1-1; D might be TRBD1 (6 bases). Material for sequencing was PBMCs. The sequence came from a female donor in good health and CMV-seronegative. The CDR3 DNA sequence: TGTGCCAGCAGTGTGGACAGTAACACTGAAGCTTTCTTT. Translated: CASSVDSNTEAFF. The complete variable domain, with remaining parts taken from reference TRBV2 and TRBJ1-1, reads EPEVTQTPSHQVTQMGQEVILRCVPISNHLYFYWYRQILGQKVEFLVSFYNNEISEKSEIFDDQFSVERPDGSNFTLKIRSTKLEDSAMYFCASSVDSNTEAFFGQGTRLTVV.